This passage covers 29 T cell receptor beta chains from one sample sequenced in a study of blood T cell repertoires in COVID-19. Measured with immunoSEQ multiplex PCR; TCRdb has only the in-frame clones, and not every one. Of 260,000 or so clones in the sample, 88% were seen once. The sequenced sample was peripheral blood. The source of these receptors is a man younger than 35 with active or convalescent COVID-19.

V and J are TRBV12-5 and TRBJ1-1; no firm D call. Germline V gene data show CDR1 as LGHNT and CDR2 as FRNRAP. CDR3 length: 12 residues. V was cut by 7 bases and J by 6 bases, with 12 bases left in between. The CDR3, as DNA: TGTGCTAGTGTCCTGTCGGTTTCTGAAGCTTTCTTT. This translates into CASVLSVSEAFF.

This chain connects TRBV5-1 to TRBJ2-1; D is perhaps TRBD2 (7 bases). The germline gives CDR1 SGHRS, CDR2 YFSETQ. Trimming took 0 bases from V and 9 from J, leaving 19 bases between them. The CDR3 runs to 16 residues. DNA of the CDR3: TGCGCCAGCAGCTTGGCCCGTGGGGGGGCCGCCCGTGAGCAGTTCTTC. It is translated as CASSLARGGAAREQFF.

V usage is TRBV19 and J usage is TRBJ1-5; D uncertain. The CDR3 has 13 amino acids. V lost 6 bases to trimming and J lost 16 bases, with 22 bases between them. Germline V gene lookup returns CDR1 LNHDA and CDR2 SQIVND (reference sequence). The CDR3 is CASSLRSQTLLHF. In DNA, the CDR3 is TGTGCCAGTAGCCTTCGGTCCCAAACCCTCCTTCATTTT. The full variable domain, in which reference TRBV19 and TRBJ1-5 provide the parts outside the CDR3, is DGGITQSPKYLFRKEGQNVTLSCEQNLNHDAMYWYRQDPGQGLRLIYYSQIVNDFQKGDIAEGYSVSREKKESFPLTVTSAQKNPTAFYLCASSLRSQTLLHFGDGTRLSIL.

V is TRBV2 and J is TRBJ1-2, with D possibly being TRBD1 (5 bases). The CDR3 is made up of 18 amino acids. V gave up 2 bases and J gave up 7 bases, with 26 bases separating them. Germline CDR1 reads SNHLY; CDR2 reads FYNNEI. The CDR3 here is CASSEWGGMVKGGLGYTF. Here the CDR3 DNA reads TGTGCCAGCAGTGAATGGGGGGGGATGGTGAAGGGAGGTCTTGGCTACACCTTC.

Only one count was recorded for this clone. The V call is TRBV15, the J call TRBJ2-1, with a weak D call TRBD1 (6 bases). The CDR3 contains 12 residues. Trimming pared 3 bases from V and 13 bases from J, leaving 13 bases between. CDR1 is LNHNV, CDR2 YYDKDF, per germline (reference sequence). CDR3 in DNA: TGTGCCACCAGCAGGCTGTCGGACAGCCAGTTCTTC. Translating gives CATSRLSDSQFF.

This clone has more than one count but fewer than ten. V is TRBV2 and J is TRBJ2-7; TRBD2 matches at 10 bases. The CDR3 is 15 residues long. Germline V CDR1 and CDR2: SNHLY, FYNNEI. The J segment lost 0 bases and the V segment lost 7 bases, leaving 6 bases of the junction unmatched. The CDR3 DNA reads TGTGCCAGCAACCCACTAGCGGGGCCCTCCTACGAGCAGTACTTC. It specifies CASNPLAGPSYEQYF.

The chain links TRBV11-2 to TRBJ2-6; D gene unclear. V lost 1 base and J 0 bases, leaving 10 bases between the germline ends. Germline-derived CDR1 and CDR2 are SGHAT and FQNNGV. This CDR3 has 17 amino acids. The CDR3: CASSLGALSSGANVLTF. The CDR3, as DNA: TGTGCCAGCAGCTTAGGCGCGTTGAGCTCTGGGGCCAACGTCCTGACTTTC.

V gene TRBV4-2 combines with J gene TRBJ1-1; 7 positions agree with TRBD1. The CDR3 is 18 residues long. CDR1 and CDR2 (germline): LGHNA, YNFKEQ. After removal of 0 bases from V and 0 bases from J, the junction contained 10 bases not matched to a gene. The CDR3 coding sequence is TGTGCCAGCAGCCAAGAAGTAGGGACAGCTTCTGTGAACACTGAAGCTTTCTTT. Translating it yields CASSQEVGTASVNTEAFF.

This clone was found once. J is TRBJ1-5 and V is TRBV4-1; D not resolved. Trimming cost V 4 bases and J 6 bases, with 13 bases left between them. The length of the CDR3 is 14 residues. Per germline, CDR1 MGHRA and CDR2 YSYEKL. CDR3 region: CASSPPERAQPQHF. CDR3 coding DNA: TGCGCCAGCAGCCCCCCGGAGAGGGCTCAGCCCCAGCATTTT.

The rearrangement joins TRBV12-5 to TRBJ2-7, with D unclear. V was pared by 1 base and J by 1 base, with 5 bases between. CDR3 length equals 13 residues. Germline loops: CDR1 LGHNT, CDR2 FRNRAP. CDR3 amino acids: CASGLALSYEQYF. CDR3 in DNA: TGTGCTAGTGGTTTGGCTCTTTCCTACGAGCAGTACTTC.

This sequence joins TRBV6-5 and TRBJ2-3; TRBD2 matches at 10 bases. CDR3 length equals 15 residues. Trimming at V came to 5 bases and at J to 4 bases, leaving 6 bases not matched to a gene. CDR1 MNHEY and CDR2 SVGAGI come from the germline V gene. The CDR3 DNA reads TGTGCCAGCAGTCTCAGCGGGGGGGAGCCAGATACGCAGTATTTT. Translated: CASSLSGGEPDTQYF.

The CDR3 region is CATTRGRYSNQPQHF. Written as DNA, the CDR3 is TGTGCCACCACCAGAGGCAGATATAGCAATCAGCCCCAGCATTTT. This chain links TRBV2 with TRBJ1-5; D is unclear. The V and J ends lost 10 bases and 0 bases respectively, with 16 bases between them. Germline CDR1 SNHLY, CDR2 FYNNEI. The CDR3 is 15 residues long.

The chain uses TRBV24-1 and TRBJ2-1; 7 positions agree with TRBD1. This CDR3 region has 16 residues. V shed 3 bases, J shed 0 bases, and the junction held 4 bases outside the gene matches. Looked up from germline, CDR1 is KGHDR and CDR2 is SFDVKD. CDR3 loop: CATSDTTGASYNEQFF. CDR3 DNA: TGTGCCACCAGTGATACTACAGGGGCCTCCTACAATGAGCAGTTCTTC.

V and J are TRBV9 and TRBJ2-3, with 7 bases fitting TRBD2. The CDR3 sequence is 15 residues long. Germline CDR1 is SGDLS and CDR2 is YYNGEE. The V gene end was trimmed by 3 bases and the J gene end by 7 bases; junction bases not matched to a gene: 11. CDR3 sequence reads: CASSGGLGKYNTQYF. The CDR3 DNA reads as TGTGCCAGCAGCGGAGGACTAGGAAAGTACAATACGCAGTATTTT.

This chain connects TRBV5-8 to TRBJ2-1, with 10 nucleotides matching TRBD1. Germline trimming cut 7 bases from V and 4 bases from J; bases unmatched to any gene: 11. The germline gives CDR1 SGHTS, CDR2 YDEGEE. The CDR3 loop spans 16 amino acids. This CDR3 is CASSDLGTGAYNEQFF. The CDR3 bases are TGTGCCAGCTCCGACCTCGGGACAGGGGCGTACAATGAGCAGTTCTTC.

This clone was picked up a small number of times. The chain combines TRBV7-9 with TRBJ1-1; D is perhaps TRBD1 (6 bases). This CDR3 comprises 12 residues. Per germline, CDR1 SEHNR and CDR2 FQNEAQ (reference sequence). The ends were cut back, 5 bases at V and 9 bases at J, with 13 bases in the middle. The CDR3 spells CASSLAGEKAFF. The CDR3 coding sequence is TGTGCCAGCAGCCTGGCAGGGGAGAAAGCTTTCTTT.

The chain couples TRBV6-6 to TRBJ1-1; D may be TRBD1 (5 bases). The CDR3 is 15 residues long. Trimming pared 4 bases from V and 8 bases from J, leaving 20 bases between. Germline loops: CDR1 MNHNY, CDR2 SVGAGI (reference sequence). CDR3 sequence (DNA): TGTGCCAGCAGTTCCGAGGCGGGGACTCCGAAAGAAGCTTTCTTT. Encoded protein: CASSSEAGTPKEAFF.

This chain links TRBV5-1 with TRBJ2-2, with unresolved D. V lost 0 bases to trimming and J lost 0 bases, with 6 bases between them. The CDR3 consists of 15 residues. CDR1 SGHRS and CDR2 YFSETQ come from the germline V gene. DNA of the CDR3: TGCGCCAGCAGCTTGGACACACCGAACACCGGGGAGCTGTTTTTT. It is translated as CASSLDTPNTGELFF.

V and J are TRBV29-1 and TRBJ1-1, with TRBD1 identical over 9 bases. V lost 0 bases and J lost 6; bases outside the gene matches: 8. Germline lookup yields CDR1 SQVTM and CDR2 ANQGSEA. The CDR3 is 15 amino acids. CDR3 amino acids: CSVEDPDRGVPEAFF. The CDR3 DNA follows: TGCAGCGTTGAAGACCCGGACAGGGGAGTTCCTGAAGCTTTCTTT.

Here the CDR3 DNA reads TGTGCCACCAGGCGGGACAGCGATTCAACTAATGAAAAACTGTTTTTT. Encoded protein: CATRRDSDSTNEKLFF. The rearrangement joins TRBV24-1 to TRBJ1-4; 7 bases line up with TRBD1. V dropped 7 bases and J dropped 0; count of bases not matched to a gene: 7. Germline values: CDR1 KGHDR, CDR2 SFDVKD. CDR3 size: 16 residues.

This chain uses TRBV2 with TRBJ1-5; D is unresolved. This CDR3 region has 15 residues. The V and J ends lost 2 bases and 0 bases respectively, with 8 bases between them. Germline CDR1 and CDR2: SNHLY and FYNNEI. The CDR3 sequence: CASSEFQISNQPQHF. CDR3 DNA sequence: TGTGCCAGCAGTGAATTCCAGATTAGCAATCAGCCCCAGCATTTT. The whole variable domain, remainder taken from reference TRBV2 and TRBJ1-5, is EPEVTQTPSHQVTQMGQEVILRCVPISNHLYFYWYRQILGQKVEFLVSFYNNEISEKSEIFDDQFSVERPDGSNFTLKIRSTKLEDSAMYFCASSEFQISNQPQHFGDGTRLSIL.

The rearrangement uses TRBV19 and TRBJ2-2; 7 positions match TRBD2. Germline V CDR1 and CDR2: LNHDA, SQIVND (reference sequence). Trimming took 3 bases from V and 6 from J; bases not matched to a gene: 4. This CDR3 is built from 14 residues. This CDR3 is CASSIWGRAGELFF. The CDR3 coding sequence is TGTGCCAGTAGTATCTGGGGGAGGGCCGGGGAGCTGTTTTTT.

CDR3 protein: CASSQWDRGLGNQPQHF. CDR3 DNA: TGTGCCAGCAGCCAATGGGACAGGGGGCTTGGCAATCAGCCCCAGCATTTT. The chain couples TRBV4-2 to TRBJ1-5, with 12 bases fitting TRBD1. CDR1 and CDR2 from the germline V gene are LGHNA and YNFKEQ. Trimming removed 2 bases from V and 2 bases from J; junction bases left unmatched: 4. The length of the CDR3 is 17 residues.

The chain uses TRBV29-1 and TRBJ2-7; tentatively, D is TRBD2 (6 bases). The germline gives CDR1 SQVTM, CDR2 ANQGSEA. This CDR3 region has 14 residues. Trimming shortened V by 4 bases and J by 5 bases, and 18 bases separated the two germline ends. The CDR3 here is CSVGGARGLDEQYF. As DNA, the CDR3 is TGCAGCGTTGGTGGGGCGCGGGGCCTAGACGAGCAGTACTTC.

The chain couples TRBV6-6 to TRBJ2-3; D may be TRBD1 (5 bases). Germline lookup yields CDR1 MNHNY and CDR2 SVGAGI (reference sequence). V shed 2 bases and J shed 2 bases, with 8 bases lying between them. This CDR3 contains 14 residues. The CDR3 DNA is TGTGCCAGCAGTTACGAGACAGCCACAGATACGCAGTATTTT. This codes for CASSYETATDTQYF.

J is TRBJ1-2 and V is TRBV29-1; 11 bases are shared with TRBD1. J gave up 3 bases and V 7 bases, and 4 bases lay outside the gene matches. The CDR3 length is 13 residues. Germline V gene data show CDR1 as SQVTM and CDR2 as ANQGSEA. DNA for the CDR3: TGCAGCGCCCGGACAGGGGGCGACTATGGCTACACCTTC. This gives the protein CSARTGGDYGYTF.

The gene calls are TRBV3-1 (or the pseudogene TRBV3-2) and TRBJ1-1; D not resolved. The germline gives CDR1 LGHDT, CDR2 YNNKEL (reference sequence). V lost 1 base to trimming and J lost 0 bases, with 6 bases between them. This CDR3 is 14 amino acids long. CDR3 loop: CASSQGRMNTEAFF. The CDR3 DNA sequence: TGTGCCAGCAGCCAAGGGAGGATGAACACTGAAGCTTTCTTT.

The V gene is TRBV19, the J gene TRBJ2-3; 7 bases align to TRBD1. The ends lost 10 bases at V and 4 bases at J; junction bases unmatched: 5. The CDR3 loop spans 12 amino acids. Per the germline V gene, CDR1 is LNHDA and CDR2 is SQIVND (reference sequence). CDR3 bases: TGTGCCACTAAGCAGGGGGCAGATACGCAGTATTTT. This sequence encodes CATKQGADTQYF.

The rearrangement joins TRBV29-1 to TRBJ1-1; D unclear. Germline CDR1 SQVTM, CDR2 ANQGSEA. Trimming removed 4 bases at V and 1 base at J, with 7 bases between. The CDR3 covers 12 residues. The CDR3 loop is CSVGGANTEAFF. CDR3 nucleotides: TGCAGCGTTGGGGGAGCGAACACTGAAGCTTTCTTT.